This T cell receptor beta chain was observed in a study of shared clonotypes between healthy human individuals. Whole-study findings and limits: Only blood samples were collected, and tissue repertoires likely differ. Naive subsets tended to show greater estimated richness than memory subsets.

The naive CD8 fraction comprised CD45RO-negative cells positively selected for CCR7 and excluded terminally differentiated effector memory CD45RA+ cells. The donors, healthy adults who were HIV-negative, had experienced no recent acute infections or vaccinations. TCRdb keeps only in-frame clones here, not all; method: immunoSEQ multiplex PCR. The sample yields hundreds of thousands of clones, roughly 95% seen once. This CDR3 spans 14 amino acids. V was clipped by 5 bases and J by 4 bases, with 12 bases between them. Germline V gives CDR1 SEHNR, CDR2 FQNEAQ (reference sequence). In this sample, this clone turned up a few times. Antigen: not known.

The chain employs TRBV7-9 and TRBJ2-1; D uncertain. The origin of this receptor is a woman aged 25 to 39 in good health. The source material was naive CD8+ T cells sorted from blood. CDR3 amino acids: CASSIPAAYNEQFF. CDR3 sequence (DNA): TGTGCCAGCAGCATCCCAGCTGCATACAATGAGCAGTTCTTC.